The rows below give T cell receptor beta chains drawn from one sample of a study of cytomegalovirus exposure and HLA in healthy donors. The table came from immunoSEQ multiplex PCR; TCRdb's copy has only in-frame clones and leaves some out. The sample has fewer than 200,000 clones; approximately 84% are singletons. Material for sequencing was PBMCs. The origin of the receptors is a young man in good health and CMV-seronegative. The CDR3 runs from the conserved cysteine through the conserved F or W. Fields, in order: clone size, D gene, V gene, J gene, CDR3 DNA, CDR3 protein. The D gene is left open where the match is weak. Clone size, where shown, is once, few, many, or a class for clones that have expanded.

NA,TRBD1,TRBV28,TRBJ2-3,TGTGCCAGCAGTTTAAGCACGACAGGGGTCACAGATACGCAGTATTTT,CASSLSTTGVTDTQYF
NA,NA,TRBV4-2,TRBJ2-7,TGTGCCAGCAGCCAAGGACGGGACACCTCCTACGAGCAGTACTTC,CASSQGRDTSYEQYF
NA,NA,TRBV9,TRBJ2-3,TGTGCCAGCAGCGCACAGGGAGTCGATACGCAGTATTTT,CASSAQGVDTQYF
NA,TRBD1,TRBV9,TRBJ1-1,TGTGCCAGCAGCGGACAGGGCACTGAAGCTTTCTTT,CASSGQGTEAFF
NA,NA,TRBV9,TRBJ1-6,TGTGCCAGCAGCGTAGGAGACAGCACACTTAATTCACCCCTCCACTTT,CASSVGDSTLNSPLHF
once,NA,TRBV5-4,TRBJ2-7,TGTGCCAGCAGCTCCCTTGCGGGATCTGGCTACGAGCAGTACTTC,CASSSLAGSGYEQYF
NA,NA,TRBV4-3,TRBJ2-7,TGCGCCAGCAGCCAAGGGCTTAACTCCTACGAGCAGTACTTC,CASSQGLNSYEQYF
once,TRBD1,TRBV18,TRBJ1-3,TGTGCCAGCTCACCAAGGACAGGGGGCCTTGGTGGTTCTGGAAACACCATATATTTT,CASSPRTGGLGGSGNTIYF
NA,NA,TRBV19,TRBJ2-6,TGTGCCAGTAGTACAATGACTCCTGGGGCCAACGTCCTGACTTTC,CASSTMTPGANVLTF
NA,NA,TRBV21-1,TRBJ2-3,TGTGCCAGCAGCCTCCTTAGAGTGGACAGACATACGCAGTATTTT,CASSLLRVDRHTQYF